This record covers a single T cell receptor (beta chain). Per the germline V gene, CDR1 is KGHSH and CDR2 is LQKENI. V gave up 3 bases and J gave up 1 base, with 3 bases separating them. This CDR3 is 12 amino acids long. The assay, immunoSEQ v3.0, was run at survey level. Data came from immunoSEQ multiplex PCR; TCRdb stores just in-frame clones and leaves some out. The sample has 20,000 to 25,000 clones; around 81% are singletons. These data belong to a study of long-term antiretroviral therapy in people with HIV. The material was unsorted PBMCs, obtained 2.9 years after starting antiretroviral therapy. V usage is TRBV18 and J usage is TRBJ1-1; D is unclear. The sequence was collected from a woman aged 25-40 years with HIV. The CDR3 loop reads CASSPQNTEAFF. The CDR3 DNA sequence: TGTGCCAGCTCACCCCAGAACACTGAAGCTTTCTTT.